The 27 T cell receptor beta chains below all came from one sample that was sequenced in a study of T cells in Graves' hyperthyroidism and ophthalmopathy. The TCR beta CDR3 regions underwent amplification using RNA transcripts as the source. The HTBI primer set drove a first-round RT-PCR of the TCR CDR3. TCRdb recomputed calls from the multiplex PCR reads with MiXCR, one row per CDR3 protein. The data show approximately 600,000 distinct CDR3 sequences, with approximately 14% seen just once and 5.5% to 7.5% held by the top ten. The sample was blood. All receptors come from a woman between 25 and 40 years old with Graves' hyperthyroidism that later progressed to Graves' ophthalmopathy.

This sequence joins TRBV29-1 and TRBJ1-2; D not certain. This CDR3 region has 11 residues. From germline, CDR1 is SQVTM and CDR2 ANQGSEA. Trimming shortened V by 5 bases and J by 8 bases, and 12 bases separated the two germline ends. CDR3 loop: CSVNSRGGYTF. As DNA, the CDR3 is TGCAGCGTTAATTCTCGCGGGGGCTACACCTTC. Variable domain in full (rest from reference TRBV29-1 and TRBJ1-2): SAVISQKPSRDICQRGTSLTIQCQVDSQVTMMFWYRQQPGQSLTLIATANQGSEATYESGFVIDKFPISRPNLTFSTLTVSNMSPEDSSIYLCSVNSRGGYTFGSGTRLTVV.

This clonotype was seen at least ten times. The CDR3 here is CASSRLGDTQYF. In nucleotides, the CDR3 is TGTGCCAGCAGTCGACTTGGGGATACGCAGTATTTT. V is TRBV13 and J is TRBJ2-3; no clear D. The V gene's germline CDR1 is PRHDT and CDR2 FYEKMQ (reference sequence). This CDR3 is built from 12 residues. Between the trimmed V and J ends, which lost 6 bases and 6 bases, there was a span of 10 bases.

This chain uses TRBV7-9 with TRBJ1-4; 11 positions match TRBD1. This CDR3 region has 15 residues. After removal of 5 bases from V and 7 bases from J, the junction contained 6 bases not matched to a gene. The germline V gene has CDR1 SEHNR and CDR2 FQNEAQ (reference sequence). The chain's CDR3 is CASSTGQGAGEKLFF. The CDR3 nucleotides read TGTGCCAGCAGCACAGGACAGGGGGCTGGTGAAAAACTGTTTTTT.

A few counts support this clonotype. The V call is TRBV7-8, the J call TRBJ1-2; unclear D gene. V was pared by 2 bases and J by 14 bases, with 24 bases between. The CDR3 is made up of 15 amino acids. Germline V gene sequence: CDR1 SGHVS, CDR2 FQNEAQ. In DNA form, the CDR3 reads TGTGCCAGCAGCTTATTCGTACAGCGGCTCTATGGAGGGACCTTC. It translates to CASSLFVQRLYGGTF.

In this sample, this clonotype turned up a few times. The V call is TRBV3-1, the J call TRBJ2-1; TRBD2 agrees at 12 bases. CDR1 and CDR2 from the germline V gene are LGHDT and YNNKEL (reference sequence). V lost 5 bases and J lost 6; bases outside the gene matches: 8. This CDR3 region has 16 residues. For the CDR3, the DNA is TGTGCCAGCAGCAGCCGGACTAGCGGGAAACCCAATGAGCAGTTCTTC. It is translated as CASSSRTSGKPNEQFF.

This clonotype was picked up many times. The chain is built from TRBV7-2 and TRBJ2-7; D possibly corresponds to TRBD2 (6 bases). V dropped 7 bases and J dropped 3 bases, with 13 bases sitting between them. Germline V gene data show CDR1 as SGHTA and CDR2 as FQGNSA. The CDR3 covers 13 residues. The DNA of the CDR3 is TGTGCCAGCACCCCTCTCGGGGGCTACGAGCAGTACTTC. Protein sequence: CASTPLGGYEQYF. Full variable domain (missing parts from reference TRBV7-2 and TRBJ2-7): GAGVSQSPSNKVTEKGKDVELRCDPISGHTALYWYRQSLGQGLEFLIYFQGNSAPDKSGLPSDRFSAERTGGSVSTLTIQRTQQEDSAVYLCASTPLGGYEQYFGPGTRLTVT.

This clonotype was counted between two and nine times. The chain recombines TRBV29-1 with TRBJ1-2; TRBD1 might be the D (5 bases). This CDR3 spans 13 amino acids. V was trimmed by 4 bases and J by 2 bases, leaving 11 bases between them. Germline assignment: CDR1 SQVTM and CDR2 ANQGSEA. Here the CDR3 reads CSVGEGRNYGYTF. The CDR3 nucleotides read TGCAGCGTTGGAGAGGGACGGAACTATGGCTACACCTTC. Together with reference TRBV29-1 and TRBJ1-2, the CDR3 gives the full variable domain: SAVISQKPSRDICQRGTSLTIQCQVDSQVTMMFWYRQQPGQSLTLIATANQGSEATYESGFVIDKFPISRPNLTFSTLTVSNMSPEDSSIYLCSVGEGRNYGYTFGSGTRLTVV.

The table lists this clonotype with many counts. The genes are TRBV20-1 and TRBJ1-5; D not certain. V was pared by 0 bases and J by 6 bases, with 9 bases between. Germline V gives CDR1 DFQATT, CDR2 SNEGSKA (reference sequence). The CDR3 covers 13 residues. The CDR3: CSARDLGSQPQHF. The CDR3 DNA sequence: TGCAGTGCTAGAGATCTTGGAAGTCAGCCCCAGCATTTT.

The rearrangement uses TRBV5-1 and TRBJ2-7; TRBD1 agrees at 10 bases. Trimming removed 4 bases from V and 1 base from J; junction bases left unmatched: 8. Germline V lookup: CDR1 SGHRS, CDR2 YFSETQ. This CDR3 is built from 16 residues. CDR3 in DNA: TGCGCCAGCAGCGAGGACCGGGACAGGGGTTCCTACGAGCAGTACTTC. Its protein product is CASSEDRDRGSYEQYF.

This clonotype was found many times. The chain combines TRBV6-1 with TRBJ1-6, with 9 bases lining up with TRBD1. The CDR3 covers 17 residues. CDR1 and CDR2 (germline): MNHNS, SASEGT. Trimming took 4 bases from V and 5 from J; bases not matched to a gene: 9. The CDR3 protein is CASSAWDRAIDNSPLHF. The DNA of the CDR3 is TGTGCCAGCAGTGCGTGGGACAGGGCTATAGATAATTCACCCCTCCACTTT.

The CDR3 nucleotides read TGTGCCAGCAGCCCCATGCGGGACAGGAACACCGGGGAGCTGTTTTTT. Its protein product is CASSPMRDRNTGELFF. The chain recombines TRBV28 with TRBJ2-2; a weak D match, TRBD1 (7 bases). Germline CDR1 MDHEN, CDR2 SYDVKM. The germline V and J ends were trimmed by 6 bases and 1 base, with 15 bases remaining between them. This CDR3 spans 16 amino acids. Complete variable domain (other parts from reference TRBV28 and TRBJ2-2): DVKVTQSSRYLVKRTGEKVFLECVQDMDHENMFWYRQDPGLGLRLIYFSYDVKMKEKGDIPEGYSVSREKKERFSLILESASTNQTSMYLCASSPMRDRNTGELFFGEGSRLTVL.

This clonotype was counted ten times or more. V usage is TRBV28 and J usage is TRBJ2-1; D possibly corresponds to TRBD1 (5 bases). The CDR3 totals 12 residues. Germline-derived CDR1 and CDR2 are MDHEN and SYDVKM. The V and J ends lost 7 bases and 6 bases respectively, with 10 bases between them. CDR3: CASTDDSNEQFF. CDR3 DNA sequence: TGTGCCAGCACCGATGACAGCAATGAGCAGTTCTTC.

This clonotype showed up just a few times. This sequence joins TRBV6-1 and TRBJ1-1; no clear D gene. The CDR3 runs 13 residues. The V and J ends lost 4 bases and 6 bases respectively, with 12 bases between them. Germline lookup yields CDR1 MNHNS and CDR2 SASEGT. CDR3 sequence: CASSGSGGPEAFF. The DNA for the CDR3 is TGTGCCAGCAGTGGGTCGGGCGGCCCTGAAGCTTTCTTT.

This clonotype was counted ten times or more. The rearrangement links TRBV28 to TRBJ1-6; the D gene is possibly TRBD1 (6 bases). Trimming stripped 4 bases from V and 2 bases from J, with 9 bases between. Per the germline V gene, CDR1 is MDHEN and CDR2 is SYDVKM. The CDR3 is 15 residues long. The CDR3 sequence is CASSSRGAYNSPLHF. CDR3 sequence (DNA): TGTGCCAGCAGTTCAAGGGGGGCCTATAATTCACCCCTCCACTTT.

This clonotype was picked up a small number of times. A much larger clone is a single base away; this may be a read error. The chain combines TRBV7-2 with TRBJ1-1; tentative D call: TRBD1 (6 bases). Trimming removed 1 base from V and 8 bases from J, with 17 bases in between. The CDR3 loop spans 15 amino acids. Germline V gives CDR1 SGHTA, CDR2 FQGNSA. The chain's CDR3 is CASSLGGLIRGEAFF. The CDR3 region has the DNA TGTGCCAGCAGCTTAGGCGGATTAATCAGGGGAGAAGCTTTCTTT.

The DNA of the CDR3 is TGTGCCATCAGGGGACCCGGGACAGGAGGCCTCGGGGAAGAAAAACTGTTTTTT. This translates into CAIRGPGTGGLGEEKLFF. The chain combines TRBV10-3 with TRBJ1-4, with 8 positions matching TRBD1. J lost 8 bases, V lost 6 bases, and 20 bases had no gene match. The CDR3 has 18 amino acids. CDR1 and CDR2 from the germline V gene are ENHRY and SYGVKD.

Many counts were recorded for this clonotype. This sequence joins TRBV7-2 and TRBJ2-7; the D gene is possibly TRBD1 (5 bases). In germline, CDR1 is SGHTA, CDR2 FQGNSA. The CDR3 sequence is 13 residues long. V lost 5 bases, J lost 3 bases, and 11 bases lay in between. For the CDR3, the DNA is TGTGCCAGCAGCAAGACAGTTAGCTACGAGCAGTACTTC. Amino acids: CASSKTVSYEQYF.

This clonotype was counted between two and nine times. The chain links TRBV6-2 or TRBV6-3 to TRBJ1-1, with unresolved D. The ends were cut back, 7 bases at V and 0 bases at J, with 15 bases in the middle. The germline V gene has CDR1 MNHEY and CDR2 SVGEGT. The CDR3 loop spans 15 amino acids. This CDR3 is CASKPATLLNTEAFF. CDR3 nucleotides: TGTGCCAGCAAACCTGCCACCCTTTTGAACACTGAAGCTTTCTTT.

Many counts were recorded for this clonotype. The chain employs TRBV7-8 and TRBJ2-3; 8 bases line up with TRBD2. The CDR3 length is 16 residues. V lost 1 base and J lost 0; bases outside the gene matches: 3. Germline V lookup: CDR1 SGHVS, CDR2 FQNEAQ. Here the CDR3 DNA reads TGTGCCAGCAGCTTAGGGTCTAGCGGGAGCACAGATACGCAGTATTTT. Translating it yields CASSLGSSGSTDTQYF.

This clonotype was found a few times. The chain carries TRBV9 and TRBJ2-7; possibly TRBD1 for D (6 bases). The V end lost 0 bases, the J end lost 2 bases, and 9 bases lay between the germline ends. Germline-derived CDR1 and CDR2 are SGDLS and YYNGEE. The CDR3 has 14 residues. The CDR3 sequence is CASSVDYRAYEQYF. The CDR3 nucleotides read TGTGCCAGCAGCGTAGATTACAGGGCCTACGAGCAGTACTTC. The full variable domain, rest sourced from reference TRBV9 and TRBJ2-7, is DSGVTQTPKHLITATGQRVTLRCSPRSGDLSVYWYQQSLDQGLQFLIQYYNGEERAKGNILERFSAQQFPDLHSELNLSSLELGDSALYFCASSVDYRAYEQYFGPGTRLTVT.

This clonotype occurred many times. This chain joins TRBV30 and TRBJ1-1; D is perhaps TRBD1 (6 bases). The CDR3 loop spans 13 amino acids. Germline CDR1 reads GTSNPN; CDR2 reads SVGIG (reference sequence). V shed 4 bases and J shed 8 bases, with 17 bases lying between them. The CDR3 region is CAWTLPGGPEAFF. CDR3 in DNA: TGTGCCTGGACGCTGCCCGGGGGGCCCGAAGCTTTCTTT.

This clonotype was seen a handful of times. V is TRBV7-6 and J is TRBJ1-3; no reliable D call. The CDR3 consists of 16 residues. Looked up from germline, CDR1 is SGHVS and CDR2 is FNYEAQ. V was cut by 2 bases and J by 0 bases, with 11 bases left in between. CDR3 protein: CASSLTEAISGNTIYF. The CDR3 DNA is TGTGCCAGCAGCTTAACGGAGGCTATCTCTGGAAACACCATATATTTT.

This clonotype was found many times. The rearrangement joins TRBV7-9 to TRBJ2-1, with D unclear. With 6 bases removed from V and 0 bases from J, the gap between germline ends came to 21 bases. CDR1 SEHNR and CDR2 FQNEAQ come from the germline V gene (reference sequence). This CDR3 has 18 residues. The CDR3 nucleotides read TGTGCCAGCAGTTCTTTCAAGGGTCGGGCGACCTCCTACAATGAGCAGTTCTTC. This translates into CASSSFKGRATSYNEQFF.

This clonotype was counted ten times or more. The V call is TRBV7-9, the J call TRBJ2-1, with D possibly matching TRBD2 (5 bases). Trimming stripped 4 bases from V and 10 bases from J, with 14 bases between. Germline V CDR1 and CDR2: SEHNR, FQNEAQ (reference sequence). The CDR3 contains 13 residues. The CDR3 DNA reads as TGTGCCAGCAGCTCACACCGGGAATGGGAGCAGTTCTTC. The encoded protein is CASSSHREWEQFF.

Worth noting for this clonotype: This may stem from a read error, because a much larger clone lies one nucleotide away. The CDR3 nucleotides are TGTGCCAGCAGCCGAGGGGGCACTCAGCCCCAGCATTTT. Amino acids: CASSRGGTQPQHF. The chain employs TRBV3-1 and TRBJ1-5; 7 bases match TRBD1. This CDR3 is 13 amino acids long. The junction had 3 bases not matched to a gene; V was cut back by 4 bases and J by 6 bases. The germline V gene has CDR1 LGHDT and CDR2 YNNKEL (reference sequence).

This clonotype was counted at least ten times. The CDR3 loop reads CASSINQGDTEAFF. DNA for the CDR3: TGTGCCAGTAGTATAAATCAGGGCGACACTGAAGCTTTCTTT. V usage is TRBV19 and J usage is TRBJ1-1, with D perhaps TRBD1 (5 bases). Germline CDR1 is LNHDA and CDR2 is SQIVND (reference sequence). The V end was cut by 2 bases, the J end by 3 bases, with 10 bases between. The CDR3 is 14 residues long.

This clonotype appeared many times. The chain recombines TRBV28 with TRBJ1-2; 9 bases map to TRBD1. The CDR3 extends over 16 amino acids. The germline V gene encodes CDR1 MDHEN and CDR2 SYDVKM. V was pared by 1 base and J by 4 bases, with 7 bases of the junction left unmatched. CDR3 bases: TGTGCCAGCAGTTTATTTGGGACAGGGAAGGTCTATGGCTACACCTTC. This gives the protein CASSLFGTGKVYGYTF.